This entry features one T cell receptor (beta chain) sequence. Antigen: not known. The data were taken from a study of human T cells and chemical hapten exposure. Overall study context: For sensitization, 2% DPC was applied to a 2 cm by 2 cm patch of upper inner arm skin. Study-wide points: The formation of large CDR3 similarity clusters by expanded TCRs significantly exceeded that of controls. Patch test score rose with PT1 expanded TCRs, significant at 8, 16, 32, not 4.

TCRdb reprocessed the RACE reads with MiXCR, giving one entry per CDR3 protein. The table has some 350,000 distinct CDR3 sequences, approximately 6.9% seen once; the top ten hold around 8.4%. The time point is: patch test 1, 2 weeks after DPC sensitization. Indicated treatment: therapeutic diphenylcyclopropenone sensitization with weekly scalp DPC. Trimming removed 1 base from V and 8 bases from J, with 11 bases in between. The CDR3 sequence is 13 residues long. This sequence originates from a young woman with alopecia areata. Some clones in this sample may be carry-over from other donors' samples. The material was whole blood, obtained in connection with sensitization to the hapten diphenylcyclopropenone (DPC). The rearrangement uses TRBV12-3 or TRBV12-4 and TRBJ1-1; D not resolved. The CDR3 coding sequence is TGTGCCAGCAGTTTAGGGGTGAGCAGGGAAGCTTTCTTT. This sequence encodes CASSLGVSREAFF.